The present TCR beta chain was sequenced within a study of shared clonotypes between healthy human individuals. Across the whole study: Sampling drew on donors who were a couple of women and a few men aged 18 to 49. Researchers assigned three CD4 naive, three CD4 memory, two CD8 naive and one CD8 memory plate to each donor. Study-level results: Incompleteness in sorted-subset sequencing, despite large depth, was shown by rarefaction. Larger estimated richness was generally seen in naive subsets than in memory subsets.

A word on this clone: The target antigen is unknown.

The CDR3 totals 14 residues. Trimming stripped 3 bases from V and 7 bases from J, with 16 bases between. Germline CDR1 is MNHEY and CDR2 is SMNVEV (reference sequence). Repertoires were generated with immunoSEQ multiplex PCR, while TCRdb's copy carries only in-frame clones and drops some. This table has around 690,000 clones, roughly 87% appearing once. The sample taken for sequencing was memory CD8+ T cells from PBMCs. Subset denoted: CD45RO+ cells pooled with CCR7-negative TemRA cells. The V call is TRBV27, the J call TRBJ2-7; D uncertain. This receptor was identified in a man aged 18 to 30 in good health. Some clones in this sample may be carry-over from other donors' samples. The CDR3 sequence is CASSLAPRLWEQYF. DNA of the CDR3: TGTGCCAGCAGTTTGGCCCCCCGCCTGTGGGAGCAGTACTTC.